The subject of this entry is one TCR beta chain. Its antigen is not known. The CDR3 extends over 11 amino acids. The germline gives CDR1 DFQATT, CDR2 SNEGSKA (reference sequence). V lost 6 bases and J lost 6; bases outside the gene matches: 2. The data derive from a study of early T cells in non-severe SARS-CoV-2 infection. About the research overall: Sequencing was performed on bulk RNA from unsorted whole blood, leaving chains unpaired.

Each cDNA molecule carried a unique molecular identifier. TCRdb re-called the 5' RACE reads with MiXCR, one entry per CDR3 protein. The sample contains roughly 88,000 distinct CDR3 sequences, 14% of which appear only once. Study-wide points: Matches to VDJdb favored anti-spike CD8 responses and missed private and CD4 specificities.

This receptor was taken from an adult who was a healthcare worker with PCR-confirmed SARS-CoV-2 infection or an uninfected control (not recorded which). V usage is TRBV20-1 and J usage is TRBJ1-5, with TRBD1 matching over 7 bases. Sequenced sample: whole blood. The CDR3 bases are TGCAGTGCCAGGGGGGGTCAGCCCCAGCATTTT. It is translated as CSARGGQPQHF.